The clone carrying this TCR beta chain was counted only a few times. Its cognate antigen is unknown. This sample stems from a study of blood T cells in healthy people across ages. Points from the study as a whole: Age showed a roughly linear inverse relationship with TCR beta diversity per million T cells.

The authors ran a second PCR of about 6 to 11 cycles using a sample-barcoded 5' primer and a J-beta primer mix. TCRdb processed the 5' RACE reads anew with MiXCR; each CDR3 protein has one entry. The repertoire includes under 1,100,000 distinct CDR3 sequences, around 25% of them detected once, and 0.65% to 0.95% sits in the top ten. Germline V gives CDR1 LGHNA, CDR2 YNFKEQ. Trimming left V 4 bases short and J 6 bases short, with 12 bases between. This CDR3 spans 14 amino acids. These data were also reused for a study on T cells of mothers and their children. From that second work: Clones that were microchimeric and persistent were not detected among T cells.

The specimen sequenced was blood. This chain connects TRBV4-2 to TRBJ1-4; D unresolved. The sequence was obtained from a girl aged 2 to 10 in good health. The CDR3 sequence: CASSLSTMDEKLFF. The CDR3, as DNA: TGTGCCAGCAGCCTTTCGACGATGGATGAAAAACTGTTTTTT.